The TCR beta chain under discussion was sequenced for a study of blood T cells in healthy people across ages. Only a few counts were recorded for this clonotype. Its target is not known. Study-level findings and limits: Greater diversity and more naive CD4+ cells were seen in long-lived donors than in aged donors. As age increased, TCR beta diversity per million T cells fell in a roughly linear fashion.

The study recruited healthy Caucasian donors from Russia who were aged about 6 to 95. A sample-barcoded 5' primer and a J-beta primer mix were used in a second PCR of roughly 7 to 11 cycles. Every cDNA molecule bore a tag from a template-switch adaptor containing 12 random nucleotides. One entry per CDR3 protein, called by TCRdb with MiXCR from the 5' RACE reads. The sample records 780,000 or so distinct CDR3 sequences, about 56% being singletons. This receptor was identified in a man aged 35-49 years in good health. Input material: blood.

CDR3 sequence: CSAKHRGSNEQFF. DNA of the CDR3: TGCAGTGCTAAACATCGCGGGTCCAATGAGCAGTTCTTC. V is TRBV20-1 and J is TRBJ2-1, with a weak D call TRBD2 (5 bases). Germline loops: CDR1 DFQATT, CDR2 SNEGSKA (reference sequence). This CDR3 spans 13 amino acids. V shed 4 bases and J shed 6 bases, with 13 bases lying between them.